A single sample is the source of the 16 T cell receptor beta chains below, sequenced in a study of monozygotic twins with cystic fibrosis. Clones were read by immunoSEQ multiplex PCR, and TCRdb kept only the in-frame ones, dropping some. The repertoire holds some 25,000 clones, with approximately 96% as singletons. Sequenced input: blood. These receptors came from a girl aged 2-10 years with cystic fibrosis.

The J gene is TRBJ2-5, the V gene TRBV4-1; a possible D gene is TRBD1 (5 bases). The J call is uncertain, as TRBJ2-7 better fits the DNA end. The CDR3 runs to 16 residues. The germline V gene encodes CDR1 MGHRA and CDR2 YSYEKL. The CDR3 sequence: CASSQEDSVPSYEQYF. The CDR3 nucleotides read TGCGCCAGCAGCCAAGAAGACAGTGTTCCGTCTTACGAGCAGTACTTC.

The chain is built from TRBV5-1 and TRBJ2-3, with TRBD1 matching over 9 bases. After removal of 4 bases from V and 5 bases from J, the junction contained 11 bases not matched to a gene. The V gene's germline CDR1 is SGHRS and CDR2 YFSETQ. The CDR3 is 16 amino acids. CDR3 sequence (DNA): TGCGCCAGCAGCCTAATGGGGACAGGGAGACAAGATACGCAGTATTTT. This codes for CASSLMGTGRQDTQYF. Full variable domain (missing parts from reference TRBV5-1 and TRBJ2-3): KAGVTQTPRYLIKTRGQQVTLSCSPISGHRSVSWYQQTPGQGLQFLFEYFSETQRNKGNFPGRFSGRQFSNSRSEMNVSTLELGDSALYLCASSLMGTGRQDTQYFGPGTRLTVL.

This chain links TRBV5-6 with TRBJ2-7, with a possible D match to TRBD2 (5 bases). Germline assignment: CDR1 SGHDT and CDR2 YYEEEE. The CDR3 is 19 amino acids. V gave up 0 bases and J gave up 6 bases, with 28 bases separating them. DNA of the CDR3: TGTGCCAGCAGCTTGGCCTTGATTAGTGTAGGACTTATGTCGTCCGAGCAGTACTTC. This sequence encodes CASSLALISVGLMSSEQYF.

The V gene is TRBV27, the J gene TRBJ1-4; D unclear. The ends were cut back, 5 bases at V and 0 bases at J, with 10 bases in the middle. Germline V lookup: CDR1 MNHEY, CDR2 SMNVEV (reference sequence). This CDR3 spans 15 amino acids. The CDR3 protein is CASSPRAATNEKLFF. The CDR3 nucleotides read TGTGCCAGCAGTCCAAGGGCAGCAACTAATGAAAAACTGTTTTTT.

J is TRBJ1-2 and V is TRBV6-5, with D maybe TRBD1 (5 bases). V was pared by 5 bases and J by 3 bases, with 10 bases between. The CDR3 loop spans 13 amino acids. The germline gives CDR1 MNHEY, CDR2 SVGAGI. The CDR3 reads CASSPQGDYGYTF. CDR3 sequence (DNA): TGTGCCAGCAGTCCGCAGGGAGACTATGGCTACACCTTC.

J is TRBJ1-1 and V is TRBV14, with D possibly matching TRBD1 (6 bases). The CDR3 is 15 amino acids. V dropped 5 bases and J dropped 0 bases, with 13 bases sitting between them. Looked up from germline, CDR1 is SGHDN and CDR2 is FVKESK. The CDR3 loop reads CASSVGQRMNTEAFF. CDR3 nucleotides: TGTGCCAGCAGCGTCGGACAGAGGATGAACACTGAAGCTTTCTTT. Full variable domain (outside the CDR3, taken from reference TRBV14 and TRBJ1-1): EAGVTQFPSHSVIEKGQTVTLRCDPISGHDNLYWYRRVMGKEIKFLLHFVKESKQDESGMPNNRFLAERTGGTYSTLKVQPAELEDSGVYFCASSVGQRMNTEAFFGQGTRLTVV.

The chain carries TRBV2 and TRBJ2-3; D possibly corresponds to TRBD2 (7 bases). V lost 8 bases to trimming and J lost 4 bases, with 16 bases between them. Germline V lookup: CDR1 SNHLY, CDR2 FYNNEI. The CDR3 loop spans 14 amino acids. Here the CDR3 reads CASRGGGPADTQYF. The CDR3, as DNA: TGTGCCAGCCGGGGAGGGGGGCCGGCAGATACGCAGTATTTT.

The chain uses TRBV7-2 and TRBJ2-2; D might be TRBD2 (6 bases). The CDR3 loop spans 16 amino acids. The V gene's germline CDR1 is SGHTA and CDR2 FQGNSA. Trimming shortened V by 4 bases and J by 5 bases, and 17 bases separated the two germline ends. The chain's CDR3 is CASSYTPGGRTGELFF. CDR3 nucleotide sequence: TGTGCCAGCAGCTATACCCCTGGGGGGAGGACCGGGGAGCTGTTTTTT.

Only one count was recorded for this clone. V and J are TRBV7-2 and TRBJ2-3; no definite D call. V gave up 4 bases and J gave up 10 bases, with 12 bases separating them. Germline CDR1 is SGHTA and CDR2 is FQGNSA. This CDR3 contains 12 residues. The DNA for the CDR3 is TGTGCCAGCAGCTCCGTAGCCGGTGCGCAGTATTTT. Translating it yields CASSSVAGAQYF.

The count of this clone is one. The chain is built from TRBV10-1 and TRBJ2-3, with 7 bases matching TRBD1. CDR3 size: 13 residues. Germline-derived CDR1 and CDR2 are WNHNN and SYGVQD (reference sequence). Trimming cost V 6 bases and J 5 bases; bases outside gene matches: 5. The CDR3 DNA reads TGCGCCAGCAGGACAGGGCCGGGAGATACGCAGTATTTT. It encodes CASRTGPGDTQYF.

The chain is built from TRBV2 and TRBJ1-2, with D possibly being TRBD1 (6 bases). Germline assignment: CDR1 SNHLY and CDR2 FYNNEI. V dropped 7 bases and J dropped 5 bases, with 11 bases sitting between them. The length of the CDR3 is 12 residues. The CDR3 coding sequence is TGTGCCAGCATGGGGACACGGTATGGCTACACCTTC. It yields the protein CASMGTRYGYTF.

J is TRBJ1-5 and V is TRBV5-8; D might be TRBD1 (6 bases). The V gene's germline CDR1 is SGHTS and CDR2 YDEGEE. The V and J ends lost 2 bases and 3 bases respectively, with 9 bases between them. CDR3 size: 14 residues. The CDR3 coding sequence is TGTGCCAGCAGCTTTGGACAGCCCAATCAGCCCCAGCATTTT. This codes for CASSFGQPNQPQHF.

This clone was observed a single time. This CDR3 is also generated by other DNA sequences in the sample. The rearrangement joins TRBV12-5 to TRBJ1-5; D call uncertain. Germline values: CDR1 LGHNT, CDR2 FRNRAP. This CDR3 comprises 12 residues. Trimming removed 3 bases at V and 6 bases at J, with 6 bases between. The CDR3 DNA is TGTGCTAGTGGTTTAGGGAGTCAGCCCCAGCATTTT. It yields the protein CASGLGSQPQHF.

The CDR3 is CASSLGGLGEKLFF. CDR3 sequence (DNA): TGTGCCAGCAGCTTGGGGGGGCTCGGTGAAAAACTGTTTTTT. This rearrangement joins TRBV7-2 to TRBJ1-4; maybe TRBD1 (6 bases). The CDR3 contains 14 residues. CDR1 is SGHTA and CDR2 is FQGNSA in the germline V gene. Trimming stripped 3 bases from V and 7 bases from J, with 12 bases between.

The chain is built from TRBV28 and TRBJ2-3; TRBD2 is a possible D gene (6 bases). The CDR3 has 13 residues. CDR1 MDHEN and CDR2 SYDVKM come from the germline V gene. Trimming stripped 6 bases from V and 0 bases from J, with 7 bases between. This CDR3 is CASRRDSTDTQYF. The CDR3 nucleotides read TGTGCCAGCAGGCGGGACAGCACAGATACGCAGTATTTT.

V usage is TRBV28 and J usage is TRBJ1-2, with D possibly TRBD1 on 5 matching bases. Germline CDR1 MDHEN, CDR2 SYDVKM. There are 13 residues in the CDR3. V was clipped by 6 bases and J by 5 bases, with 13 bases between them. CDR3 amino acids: CASRKGTDYGYTF. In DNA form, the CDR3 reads TGTGCCAGCAGGAAGGGGACGGATTATGGCTACACCTTC.